This TCR beta chain was identified during a study of blood T cell repertoires in COVID-19. Study-level information: From T cells, B-cell-depleted T cells, or PBMCs came the material, which was cDNA or gDNA.

The CDR3 runs to 14 residues. Germline CDR1 reads MGHRA; CDR2 reads YSYEKL. V shed 1 base and J shed 2 bases, with 8 bases lying between them. Per the original data handling: Reference gene primer amplification yielded estimated nucleated cell counts. Repertoires were generated with immunoSEQ multiplex PCR, while TCRdb's copy carries only in-frame clones and drops some. D and trimming were read from the DNA, whereas the V and J calls and clone size are those reported in that table. Of around 200,000 clones listed, about 80% are singletons. The sequenced sample was peripheral blood. The receptor comes from a man aged 45 to 65 with active or convalescent COVID-19. The rearrangement links TRBV4-1 to TRBJ1-2; D is unresolved. The CDR3 loop reads CASSQVQANYGYTF. DNA for the CDR3: TGCGCCAGCAGCCAAGTTCAAGCAAACTATGGCTACACCTTC.